The clone carrying this TCR beta chain was seen just once. The source of the sample is a study of blood T cell repertoires in COVID-19. The protocol was immunoSEQ multiplex PCR, while the TCRdb copy is restricted to in-frame clones and leaves out a portion. In the table there are about 140,000 clones, 70% to 85% of which are singletons. Germline assignment: CDR1 ENHRY and CDR2 SYGVKD. J was trimmed by 3 bases and V by 11 bases; bases with no gene match: 10. CDR3 size: 15 residues. This chain connects TRBV10-3 to TRBJ1-4; 9 positions match TRBD1. This sequence originates from a man aged 60-69 years who had recovered from COVID-19. What was sequenced was peripheral blood. In DNA form, the CDR3 reads TGTGCCTCCTCCGGGACAGGGTTGGCTAATGAAAAACTGTTTTTT. Translation: CASSGTGLANEKLFF.